The 14 T cell receptor beta chains given below trace back to one sample, sequenced in a study of blood T cell repertoires in COVID-19. Data came from immunoSEQ multiplex PCR; TCRdb stores just in-frame clones and leaves some out. The sample holds 150,000 to 200,000 clones; approximately 88% are singletons and the top ten take approximately 6.7%. Sequenced sample: peripheral blood. Receptors originate from a middle-aged man with acute or convalescent COVID-19.

The chain recombines TRBV5-5 with TRBJ2-5; 9 bases align to TRBD1. From germline, CDR1 is SGHKS and CDR2 YYEKEE (reference sequence). Trimming cost V 0 bases and J 5 bases; bases outside gene matches: 5. This CDR3 region has 15 residues. The CDR3: CASSLEGTGSETQYF. Here the CDR3 DNA reads TGTGCCAGCAGCTTGGAGGGGACAGGGTCGGAGACCCAGTACTTC.

This clone appeared many times. V is TRBV5-1 and J is TRBJ1-6; 10 bases agree with TRBD1. Germline V gives CDR1 SGHRS, CDR2 YFSETQ. This CDR3 comprises 15 residues. V gave up 4 bases and J gave up 5 bases; unmatched junction bases: 3. CDR3 sequence (DNA): TGCGCCAGCAGCGCGGGGACAGGGGATAATTCACCCCTCCACTTT. Protein: CASSAGTGDNSPLHF.

The chain is built from TRBV18 and TRBJ1-1; 7 nucleotides agree with TRBD1. V shed 6 bases and J 4 bases; nucleotides not matched to a gene: 14. The CDR3 is 16 amino acids. Looked up from germline, CDR1 is KGHSH and CDR2 is LQKENI. Here the CDR3 reads CASSPQYRGSTTEAFF. DNA for the CDR3: TGTGCCAGCTCCCCGCAATACAGGGGATCAACCACTGAAGCTTTCTTT.

The chain joins TRBV7-2 to TRBJ1-5, with D unclear. Germline-derived CDR1 and CDR2 are SGHTA and FQGNSA. The CDR3 length is 13 residues. The ends were cut back, 1 base at V and 10 bases at J, with 11 bases in the middle. The CDR3 DNA follows: TGTGCCAGCAGCTTAGATTACAGTCTACCCCAGCATTTT. Protein product: CASSLDYSLPQHF.

This chain links TRBV30 with TRBJ1-5; possible D gene TRBD1, 5 bases. V lost 1 base, J lost 3 bases, and 16 bases lay in between. The CDR3 runs to 16 residues. Germline CDR1 and CDR2: GTSNPN and SVGIG (reference sequence). CDR3 sequence reads: CAWSEDLGGNNQPQHF. The CDR3 DNA reads TGTGCCTGGAGTGAGGACCTGGGGGGTAACAATCAGCCCCAGCATTTT.

Note on this clone: The sample holds other DNA sequences that translate to the same CDR3. The V gene is TRBV2, the J gene TRBJ1-5; 10 bases match TRBD1. The CDR3 covers 15 residues. J gave up 4 bases and V 7 bases, and 7 bases lay outside the gene matches. The V gene's germline CDR1 is SNHLY and CDR2 FYNNEI. DNA of the CDR3: TGTGCCAGCAAAGGAAGGACAGGGGGGAATCAGCCCCAGCATTTT. Its protein product is CASKGRTGGNQPQHF.

A few counts support this clone. The chain is built from TRBV11-2 and TRBJ2-7; 7 bases match TRBD1. The CDR3 extends over 15 amino acids. V shed 5 bases and J 2 bases; nucleotides not matched to a gene: 9. In germline, CDR1 is SGHAT, CDR2 FQNNGV. The CDR3 DNA reads TGTGCCAGCAGCAAGCAACAGGGGCCCACCTACGAGCAGTACTTC. Translation: CASSKQQGPTYEQYF.

The rearrangement uses TRBV5-8 and TRBJ1-1; weak D call: TRBD1 (5 bases). V lost 5 bases and J lost 0, with 14 bases in between. The germline CDR1 and CDR2 sequences are SGHTS and YDEGEE. The CDR3 length is 15 residues. This chain's CDR3 is CASRPQGRMNTEAFF. The DNA of the CDR3 is TGTGCCAGCAGACCCCAGGGTAGGATGAACACTGAAGCTTTCTTT.

The rearrangement uses TRBV30 and TRBJ2-5, with a possible D match to TRBD1 (5 bases). Germline CDR1 and CDR2: GTSNPN and SVGIG (reference sequence). Trimming stripped 0 bases from V and 5 bases from J, with 13 bases between. This CDR3 has 14 residues. In DNA form, the CDR3 reads TGTGCCTGGAGTGTTCAGGGCGGCTTGGAGACCCAGTACTTC. This translates into CAWSVQGGLETQYF.

The chain joins TRBV25-1 to TRBJ1-2; D possibly corresponds to TRBD1 (5 bases). The germline V and J ends were trimmed by 7 bases and 4 bases, with 10 bases remaining between them. The CDR3 is made up of 12 amino acids. Germline values: CDR1 MGHDK, CDR2 SYGVNS. The CDR3 nucleotides are TGTGCCAGCACCGACGGGGGCTATGGCTACACCTTC. Protein: CASTDGGYGYTF.

The gene calls are TRBV5-6 and TRBJ2-1; D might be TRBD1 (5 bases). In germline, CDR1 is SGHDT, CDR2 YYEEEE. V lost 2 bases and J lost 4, with 13 bases in between. The CDR3 is made up of 15 amino acids. The CDR3, as DNA: TGTGCCAGCAGCTTTGGACAACTACTATACAATGAGCAGTTCTTC. Amino acid sequence: CASSFGQLLYNEQFF. The complete variable domain, with remaining parts taken from reference TRBV5-6 and TRBJ2-1, reads DAGVTQSPTHLIKTRGQQVTLRCSPKSGHDTVSWYQQALGQGPQFIFQYYEEEERQRGNFPDRFSGHQFPNYSSELNVNALLLGDSALYLCASSFGQLLYNEQFFGPGTRLTVL.

This clone was detected only once. This chain uses TRBV9 with TRBJ1-6, with TRBD1 as a possible D gene (5 bases). Germline V gene sequence: CDR1 SGDLS, CDR2 YYNGEE. This CDR3 has 16 amino acids. The V gene lost 3 bases and the J gene lost 3 bases, with 13 bases spanning the gap. CDR3 DNA sequence: TGTGCCAGCAGCGCCGAGACAGACGTCTATAATTCACCCCTCCACTTT. It is translated as CASSAETDVYNSPLHF.

This rearrangement joins TRBV6-2 or TRBV6-3 to TRBJ2-2; D unclear. This CDR3 comprises 13 residues. The V gene's germline CDR1 is MNHEY and CDR2 SVGEGT. Trimming stripped 0 bases from V and 4 bases from J, with 3 bases between. CDR3 region: CASSYSSTGELFF. The CDR3 DNA reads as TGTGCCAGCAGTTACTCCAGCACCGGGGAGCTGTTTTTT.

The J gene is TRBJ1-2, the V gene TRBV25-1; D call uncertain. Germline CDR1 and CDR2: MGHDK and SYGVNS. CDR3 size: 16 residues. V dropped 3 bases and J dropped 4 bases, with 18 bases sitting between them. CDR3 amino acids: CASSEGNHGDLYGYTF. CDR3 nucleotides: TGTGCCAGCAGTGAGGGAAACCACGGGGATCTCTATGGCTACACCTTC.